A selection of T cell receptor beta chains follows, all from one sample in a study of shared clonotypes between healthy human individuals. The assay was immunoSEQ multiplex PCR, and TCRdb's table has in-frame clones only and misses some. This table has roughly 2.6 million clones, more than 80% appearing once. Sequencing used naive CD4+ T cells sorted from blood. These receptors came from a young man in good health. CDR3s include the opening cysteine and the closing phenylalanine or tryptophan. The D gene is left open where the match is weak. Size is omitted from some rows. Given values are once, few, many or a class for expanded clones.

d_gene: .
abundance: .
j_gene: TRBJ1-2
v_gene: TRBV5-1
CDR3aa: CASSGAGTNYGYTF
CDR3nt: TGCGCCAGCAGCGGAGCAGGGACTAACTATGGCTACACCTTC

d_gene: TRBD1
abundance: .
j_gene: TRBJ2-5
v_gene: TRBV7-2
CDR3aa: CASSQGQGQTQYF
CDR3nt: TGTGCCAGCAGCCAGGGACAGGGCCAGACCCAGTACTTC

d_gene: .
abundance: .
j_gene: TRBJ2-3
v_gene: TRBV18
CDR3aa: CASSPPGAGGTDTQYF
CDR3nt: TGTGCCAGCTCACCACCCGGGGCGGGTGGCACAGATACGCAGTATTTT

d_gene: .
abundance: .
j_gene: TRBJ2-7
v_gene: TRBV9
CDR3aa: CASSMGLADEQYF
CDR3nt: TGTGCCAGCAGCATGGGGCTAGCCGACGAGCAGTACTTC

d_gene: .
abundance: .
j_gene: TRBJ1-5
v_gene: TRBV30
CDR3aa: CAWSVAGASNQPQHF
CDR3nt: TGTGCCTGGAGTGTCGCAGGGGCTTCGAATCAGCCCCAGCATTTT

d_gene: TRBD1
abundance: .
j_gene: TRBJ1-2
v_gene: TRBV5-6
CDR3aa: CASSWGTVILGYTF
CDR3nt: TGTGCCAGCAGCTGGGGGACAGTGATATTAGGCTACACCTTC

d_gene: TRBD2
abundance: .
j_gene: TRBJ2-5
v_gene: TRBV30
CDR3aa: CAWSVGSGGAKTQYF
CDR3nt: TGTGCCTGGAGTGTTGGTAGCGGGGGGGCTAAGACCCAGTACTTC

d_gene: .
abundance: .
j_gene: TRBJ2-2
v_gene: TRBV30
CDR3aa: CAWSVARGTGELFF
CDR3nt: TGTGCCTGGAGTGTGGCCAGGGGAACCGGGGAGCTGTTTTTT

d_gene: .
abundance: once
j_gene: TRBJ2-5
v_gene: TRBV19
CDR3aa: CASSINVGETQYF
CDR3nt: TGTGCCAGTAGTATAAATGTTGGAGAGACCCAGTACTTC

d_gene: .
abundance: .
j_gene: TRBJ1-2
v_gene: TRBV4-1
CDR3aa: CASSPHRDMNYGYTF
CDR3nt: TGCGCCAGCAGCCCCCACAGGGATATGAACTATGGCTACACCTTC